Listed here are 20 T cell receptor beta chains from one sample, sequenced in a study of beta chain features in type 1 diabetes. Study conclusions and caveats: Across all four CD4+ subsets, people with type 1 diabetes showed modestly shorter TCRB CDR3s.

TCRB transcripts that were expressed got sequenced, as all of the isolated RNA had been reverse transcribed. The assay was immunoSEQ multiplex PCR, and TCRdb's table has in-frame clones only and misses some. This sample yields 550,000 to 850,000 clones, of which 13% are seen a single time; about 0.02% belongs to the top ten. These TCRs are of unknown antigen specificity. Material for sequencing was naive CD4+ T cells from blood. Every receptor here comes from a young man with type 1 diabetes.

The chain has TRBV18 and TRBJ1-1; D unresolved. The CDR3 totals 16 residues. Germline CDR1 and CDR2: KGHSH and LQKENI. The V gene lost 2 bases and the J gene lost 0 bases, with 13 bases spanning the gap. CDR3 nucleotides: TGTGCCAGCTCACCAAGGCGGATTAACGTGAACACTGAAGCTTTCTTT. Its translation is CASSPRRINVNTEAFF.

This chain uses TRBV30 with TRBJ1-2, with 7 nucleotides matching TRBD1. Germline loops: CDR1 GTSNPN, CDR2 SVGIG (reference sequence). The CDR3 is made up of 14 amino acids. Losses at the gene ends were 2 bases for V and 4 bases for J; bases not matched to a gene: 7. The CDR3 DNA follows: TGTGCCTGGAGTTCGGCAGGGGGGATCTATGGCTACACCTTC. Translation: CAWSSAGGIYGYTF. Looking up the rest from reference TRBV30 and TRBJ1-2 gives the full variable domain: SQTIHQWPATLVQPVGSPLSLECTVEGTSNPNLYWYRQAAGRGLQLLFYSVGIGQISSEVPQNLSASRPQDRQFILSSKKLLLSDSGFYLCAWSSAGGIYGYTFGSGTRLTVV.

This rearrangement joins TRBV14 to TRBJ2-1, with D tentatively TRBD1 (5 bases). The CDR3 loop spans 12 amino acids. CDR1 and CDR2 (germline): SGHDN, FVKESK. Trimming removed 1 base at V and 13 bases at J, with 11 bases between. CDR3 sequence reads: CASSQVRQGQFF. The DNA of the CDR3 is TGTGCCAGCAGCCAAGTAAGGCAGGGTCAGTTCTTC.

The chain recombines TRBV5-1 with TRBJ2-2; D ambiguous. The CDR3 has 14 amino acids. Germline assignment: CDR1 SGHRS and CDR2 YFSETQ. V was clipped by 4 bases and J by 0 bases, with 7 bases between them. CDR3 bases: TGCGCCAGCAGCGTCACCGCGAACACCGGGGAGCTGTTTTTT. Residues: CASSVTANTGELFF.

This clone has just a few counts. The gene calls are TRBV11-1 and TRBJ2-3; 10 nucleotides line up with TRBD2. Germline CDR1 SGHAT, CDR2 FQDESV (reference sequence). CDR3 length: 15 amino acids. Trimming removed 6 bases from V and 1 base from J; junction bases left unmatched: 4. In DNA, the CDR3 is TGTGCCAGCAGTTCCGGGACTAGCGGCACAGATACGCAGTATTTT. Encoded protein: CASSSGTSGTDTQYF.

In its sample, this clone was seen a few times. The chain joins TRBV29-1 to TRBJ1-1, with D hard to call. The CDR3 runs to 13 residues. V lost 4 bases and J 1 base, leaving 10 bases between the germline ends. Germline CDR1 SQVTM, CDR2 ANQGSEA. The CDR3 DNA sequence: TGCAGCGTTGGTCGCCAGAAGAACACTGAAGCTTTCTTT. This sequence encodes CSVGRQKNTEAFF.

This clone was observed a handful of times. The V and J genes are TRBV5-1 and TRBJ1-1; a weak D match, TRBD1 (5 bases). The CDR3 runs 14 residues. Per germline, CDR1 SGHRS and CDR2 YFSETQ. With 4 bases removed from V and 2 bases from J, the gap between germline ends came to 12 bases. CDR3 sequence: CASSETGLNTEAFF. Here the CDR3 DNA reads TGCGCCAGCAGCGAAACGGGGCTAAACACTGAAGCTTTCTTT.

This clone was detected only a few times. The chain recombines TRBV6-1 with TRBJ2-6; D unclear. Germline assignment: CDR1 MNHNS and CDR2 SASEGT. V was shortened by 5 bases and J by 1 base, with 9 bases between the two germline ends. This CDR3 has 15 residues. The DNA for the CDR3 is TGTGCCAGCAGTAGATTTGGATCTGGGGCCAACGTCCTGACTTTC. The encoded protein is CASSRFGSGANVLTF.

This clone was seen a handful of times. The chain uses TRBV10-2 and TRBJ1-4, with TRBD1 matching 10 bases. The CDR3 length is 14 residues. The V gene end was trimmed by 7 bases and the J gene end by 8 bases; junction bases not matched to a gene: 7. CDR1 is WSHSY, CDR2 SAAADI, per germline. The CDR3 DNA reads TGCGCCAGCACCCGGGACAGGGGAGGCGAAAAACTGTTTTTT. Its translation is CASTRDRGGEKLFF.

This clone was observed a few times. J is TRBJ2-1 and V is TRBV2; the match to TRBD2 covers 7 bases. This CDR3 has 13 residues. Germline loops: CDR1 SNHLY, CDR2 FYNNEI. The V and J ends lost 11 bases and 3 bases, in that order; junction bases with no gene match: 7. The CDR3 region has the DNA TGTGCCTCTCGGGGGGAGTACTACAATGAGCAGTTCTTC. It translates to CASRGEYYNEQFF.

V gene TRBV7-8 combines with J gene TRBJ1-1; D is ambiguous. The V gene lost 0 bases and the J gene lost 5 bases, with 7 bases spanning the gap. The CDR3 loop spans 13 amino acids. Germline V gives CDR1 SGHVS, CDR2 FQNEAQ. DNA for the CDR3: TGTGCCAGCAGCTTAGCGTTGGAAACTGAAGCTTTCTTT. This encodes CASSLALETEAFF.

The rearrangement links TRBV7-9 to TRBJ2-7; a possible D gene is TRBD2 (6 bases). The CDR3 has 15 amino acids. Trimming left V 2 bases short and J 3 bases short, with 14 bases between. CDR1 is SEHNR and CDR2 is FQNEAQ in the germline V gene (reference sequence). The CDR3 loop reads CASSLSGTLSYEQYF. The CDR3 region has the DNA TGTGCCAGCAGCTTATCAGGGACTCTAAGCTACGAGCAGTACTTC. The whole variable domain, remainder taken from reference TRBV7-9 and TRBJ2-7, is DTGVSQNPRHKITKRGQNVTFRCDPISEHNRLYWYRQTLGQGPEFLTYFQNEAQLEKSRLLSDRFSAERPKGSFSTLEIQRTEQGDSAMYLCASSLSGTLSYEQYFGPGTRLTVT.

The chain joins TRBV7-6 to TRBJ2-2; possibly TRBD1 or TRBD2 for D (5 bases each). Germline CDR1 and CDR2: SGHVS and FNYEAQ. The ends were cut back, 4 bases at V and 6 bases at J, with 9 bases in the middle. The CDR3 loop spans 13 amino acids. This CDR3 is CASSSPGPGELFF. CDR3 coding DNA: TGTGCCAGCAGCTCCCCGGGGCCCGGGGAGCTGTTTTTT. Variable domain in full (rest from reference TRBV7-6 and TRBJ2-2): GAGVSQSPRYKVTKRGQDVALRCDPISGHVSLYWYRQALGQGPEFLTYFNYEAQQDKSGLPNDRFSAERPEGSISTLTIQRTEQRDSAMYRCASSSPGPGELFFGEGSRLTVL.

In the case of this clone: At the DNA level, this CDR3 is encoded by other sequences in the same sample as well. The CDR3: CASSFAGGTEAFF. CDR3 nucleotides: TGTGCCAGCAGCTTCGCAGGGGGCACTGAAGCTTTCTTT. The V call is TRBV7-2, the J call TRBJ1-1; 7 positions match TRBD1. With 3 bases clipped from V and 4 bases from J, the junction kept 2 bases outside the gene matches. In germline, CDR1 is SGHTA, CDR2 FQGNSA. This CDR3 spans 13 amino acids. The variable domain in full, with the rest retrieved from reference TRBV7-2 and TRBJ1-1, is GAGVSQSPSNKVTEKGKDVELRCDPISGHTALYWYRQSLGQGLEFLIYFQGNSAPDKSGLPSDRFSAERTGGSVSTLTIQRTQQEDSAVYLCASSFAGGTEAFFGQGTRLTVV.

This clone was detected a few times. Distinct nucleotide sequences in the sample also encode this CDR3. This sequence joins TRBV27 and TRBJ1-2; tentative D call: TRBD1 (6 bases). Germline V gene data show CDR1 as MNHEY and CDR2 as SMNVEV (reference sequence). The CDR3 length is 13 residues. The germline V and J ends were trimmed by 2 bases and 4 bases, with 8 bases remaining between them. CDR3 nucleotide sequence: TGTGCCAGCAGTTTAAGGGGGGCCTATGGCTACACCTTC. Translating it yields CASSLRGAYGYTF.

The chain carries TRBV5-4 and TRBJ2-3, with a weak D call TRBD2 (7 bases). The V end lost 0 bases, the J end lost 2 bases, and 16 bases lay between the germline ends. From germline, CDR1 is SGHNT and CDR2 YYREEE (reference sequence). This CDR3 is built from 17 residues. CDR3 region: CASSLALAGADTDTQYF. The CDR3 bases are TGTGCCAGCAGCTTGGCTTTGGCGGGGGCCGACACAGATACGCAGTATTTT.

This clone showed up just a few times. The chain is built from TRBV5-8 and TRBJ2-3, with D perhaps given as TRBD1 or TRBD2 (6 bases each). Trimming left V 2 bases short and J 2 bases short, with 12 bases between. This CDR3 contains 15 residues. Germline V lookup: CDR1 SGHTS, CDR2 YDEGEE. CDR3 amino acids: CASSFPPGATDTQYF. DNA of the CDR3: TGTGCCAGCAGCTTTCCTCCGGGGGCCACAGATACGCAGTATTTT.

This sequence joins TRBV30 and TRBJ1-2; D gene uncertain. The germline V gene encodes CDR1 GTSNPN and CDR2 SVGIG (reference sequence). Trimming cost V 2 bases and J 4 bases, with 11 bases left between them. The CDR3 covers 13 residues. DNA for the CDR3: TGTGCCTGGAGTTCCGGGAACCCCTATGGCTACACCTTC. Encoded protein: CAWSSGNPYGYTF.

The sample holds a few counts of this clone. The rearrangement uses TRBV29-1 and TRBJ2-3; 8 bases line up with TRBD1. The germline V gene has CDR1 SQVTM and CDR2 ANQGSEA. The V gene end was trimmed by 8 bases and the J gene end by 6 bases; junction bases not matched to a gene: 13. CDR3 length: 14 residues. The CDR3 bases are TGCAGCACGATAAGACAGGGGCCTCCCGATACGCAGTATTTT. Residues: CSTIRQGPPDTQYF.

This chain joins TRBV6-1 and TRBJ1-6, with no clear D. The CDR3 length is 14 residues. Germline V lookup: CDR1 MNHNS, CDR2 SASEGT. Deletions cut 0 bases from V and 10 bases from J, with 10 bases between. CDR3 residues: CASSEAKGNSPLHF. CDR3 coding DNA: TGTGCCAGCAGTGAAGCGAAGGGAAACTCACCCCTCCACTTT.